These 20 T cell receptor beta chains share one sample of origin, sequenced in a study of blood T cell repertoires in COVID-19. Generated by immunoSEQ multiplex PCR, the TCRdb table keeps only in-frame clones and is missing some. The top ten clones hold roughly 13% of a sample with 60,000 to 80,000 clones, 65% to 85% of them seen once. The sequenced material came from peripheral blood. These receptor sequences come from a man aged 50 or older with COVID-19, enrolled during active disease.

The V call is TRBV9, the J call TRBJ1-4; TRBD1 is a possible D gene (5 bases). From germline, CDR1 is SGDLS and CDR2 YYNGEE. This CDR3 has 14 amino acids. Trimming took off 2 bases at V and 8 bases at J, with 13 bases between the two ends. CDR3: CASSVYPTVEKLFF. DNA of the CDR3: TGTGCCAGCAGCGTTTACCCGACAGTCGAAAAACTGTTTTTT.

The V and J genes are TRBV6-1 and TRBJ2-7; D uncertain. V was pared by 2 bases and J by 2 bases, with 4 bases between. From germline, CDR1 is MNHNS and CDR2 SASEGT. There are 12 residues in the CDR3. The DNA for the CDR3 is TGTGCCAGCAGTGAACAGGCCTACGAGCAGTACTTC. Translating gives CASSEQAYEQYF.

V is TRBV5-1 and J is TRBJ1-1; 7 bases match TRBD1. Trimming removed 2 bases from V and 2 bases from J; junction bases left unmatched: 6. From germline, CDR1 is SGHRS and CDR2 YFSETQ. The CDR3 is made up of 15 amino acids. The CDR3 DNA reads TGCGCCAGCAGCTTTGTGACAGGGACTAACACTGAAGCTTTCTTT. It codes for CASSFVTGTNTEAFF.

This rearrangement joins TRBV27 to TRBJ2-1; TRBD2 matches at 7 bases. The CDR3 is 15 amino acids. After removal of 4 bases from V and 8 bases from J, the junction contained 11 bases not matched to a gene. From germline, CDR1 is MNHEY and CDR2 SMNVEV (reference sequence). In DNA, the CDR3 is TGTGCCAGCAGTTCCCTGACTAGCTCTGTCGATGAGCAGTTCTTC. Encoded protein: CASSSLTSSVDEQFF.

This clone was observed a few times. The chain couples TRBV4-2 to TRBJ1-3, with TRBD1 as a possible D gene (5 bases). There are 17 residues in the CDR3. Per germline, CDR1 LGHNA and CDR2 YNFKEQ. With 0 bases removed from V and 1 base from J, the gap between germline ends came to 13 bases. The CDR3 region has the DNA TGTGCCAGCAGCCAAGAAATTGCGGGGGGATCTGGAAACACCATATATTTT. Translating gives CASSQEIAGGSGNTIYF.

The chain recombines TRBV6-4 with TRBJ2-1; D is possibly TRBD2 (6 bases). The CDR3 covers 15 residues. The germline gives CDR1 MRHNA, CDR2 SNTAGT. V was pared by 6 bases and J by 3 bases, with 15 bases between. The CDR3 nucleotides are TGTGCCAGCAGCCCGTCTGCCGGGGGCTACAATGAGCAGTTCTTC. Its translation: CASSPSAGGYNEQFF.

The chain employs TRBV7-9 and TRBJ2-5; D is possibly TRBD1 (5 bases). Germline loops: CDR1 SEHNR, CDR2 FQNEAQ (reference sequence). The V gene lost 3 bases and the J gene lost 5 bases, with 13 bases spanning the gap. The CDR3 contains 14 residues. The CDR3 DNA sequence: TGTGCCAGCAGCTTTCGGGCAGGGTTGGAGACCCAGTACTTC. Protein product: CASSFRAGLETQYF.

V is TRBV2 and J is TRBJ1-5; no definite D call. The CDR3 covers 13 residues. Germline loops: CDR1 SNHLY, CDR2 FYNNEI. V lost 5 bases and J 6 bases, leaving 11 bases between the germline ends. The CDR3 nucleotides are TGTGCCAGCAGTCTAGTTGGTAGTCAGCCCCAGCATTTT. Translating gives CASSLVGSQPQHF. The variable domain in full, completed from reference TRBV2 and TRBJ1-5, reads EPEVTQTPSHQVTQMGQEVILRCVPISNHLYFYWYRQILGQKVEFLVSFYNNEISEKSEIFDDQFSVERPDGSNFTLKIRSTKLEDSAMYFCASSLVGSQPQHFGDGTRLSIL.

The V gene is TRBV25-1, the J gene TRBJ2-2; 7 nucleotides match TRBD2. The ends lost 11 bases at V and 4 bases at J; junction bases unmatched: 13. CDR1 is MGHDK, CDR2 SYGVNS, per germline. The CDR3 has 15 amino acids. Here the CDR3 reads CASSGGDPTTGELFF. CDR3 nucleotide sequence: TGTGCCTCAAGTGGGGGGGACCCGACCACCGGGGAGCTGTTTTTT.

The V gene is TRBV15, the J gene TRBJ2-3; D gene uncertain. This CDR3 is built from 14 residues. Germline V gene sequence: CDR1 LNHNV, CDR2 YYDKDF (reference sequence). V lost 4 bases, J lost 0 bases, and 8 bases lay in between. The DNA of the CDR3 is TGTGCCACCAGCATCTTAGCTAGCACAGATACGCAGTATTTT. Translating it yields CATSILASTDTQYF.

The J gene is TRBJ2-1, the V gene TRBV7-2, with TRBD2 identical over 12 bases. Germline assignment: CDR1 SGHTA and CDR2 FQGNSA. The trim removed 4 bases at V and 7 bases at J, leaving 11 bases unmatched. CDR3 length: 17 amino acids. As DNA, the CDR3 is TGTGCCAGCAGCTCCCTAGCGGGAGGGCCCAGGGGGAATGAGCAGTTCTTC. Amino acid sequence: CASSSLAGGPRGNEQFF.

The genes are TRBV6-6 and TRBJ2-3; the D gene is possibly TRBD1 (5 bases). CDR3 length: 13 amino acids. Trimming took 5 bases from V and 0 from J, leaving 6 bases between them. Germline lookup yields CDR1 MNHNY and CDR2 SVGAGI (reference sequence). The CDR3 DNA reads TGTGCCAGCAGTCCAGGGAGCACAGATACGCAGTATTTT. Encoded protein: CASSPGSTDTQYF.

The genes are TRBV11-3 and TRBJ1-1, with a possible D match to TRBD1 (6 bases). CDR1 SGHNT and CDR2 YENEEA come from the germline V gene. Trimming left V 1 base short and J 5 bases short, with 14 bases between. The CDR3 is 15 residues long. The CDR3 bases are TGTGCCAGCAGCTTAGGGGCAGGGGAGGGGACTGAAGCTTTCTTT. Translated: CASSLGAGEGTEAFF.

The rearrangement joins TRBV27 to TRBJ1-1; 7 bases agree with TRBD1. J was trimmed by 1 base and V by 3 bases; bases with no gene match: 2. The CDR3 runs 14 residues. Per germline, CDR1 MNHEY and CDR2 SMNVEV (reference sequence). The CDR3 is CASSFRDRNTEAFF. The DNA of the CDR3 is TGTGCCAGCAGTTTCCGGGACAGGAACACTGAAGCTTTCTTT.

This clone was counted between two and nine times. CDR3 residues: CASSLGAAPSNQPQHF. CDR3 sequence (DNA): TGTGCCAGCAGCTTGGGGGCAGCCCCTAGCAATCAGCCCCAGCATTTT. The genes are TRBV5-6 and TRBJ1-5; D is ambiguous. From germline, CDR1 is SGHDT and CDR2 YYEEEE. The V end was cut by 0 bases, the J end by 0 bases, with 10 bases between. The CDR3 has 16 residues.

The chain combines TRBV19 with TRBJ1-5; a possible D gene is TRBD1 (5 bases). The V and J ends lost 2 bases and 1 base respectively, with 15 bases between them. This CDR3 contains 17 residues. CDR1 is LNHDA and CDR2 is SQIVND in the germline V gene (reference sequence). The CDR3 DNA reads TGTGCCAGTAGTATACAGACAGTCGGGCGGAGCAATCAGCCCCAGCATTTT. This sequence encodes CASSIQTVGRSNQPQHF.

The V gene is TRBV5-6, the J gene TRBJ1-2; possibly TRBD1 for D (5 bases). V was trimmed by 4 bases and J by 3 bases, leaving 16 bases between them. From germline, CDR1 is SGHDT and CDR2 YYEEEE. CDR3 size: 15 residues. For the CDR3, the DNA is TGTGCCAGCAGCGCAAAGACAGCCCCAGACTATGGCTACACCTTC. It is translated as CASSAKTAPDYGYTF.

V gene TRBV5-1 combines with J gene TRBJ2-2; the D is unclear. V lost 0 bases to trimming and J lost 6 bases, with 12 bases between them. The germline CDR1 and CDR2 sequences are SGHRS and YFSETQ. The CDR3 is 15 amino acids. This chain's CDR3 is CASSLGPTVPGELFF. Written as DNA, the CDR3 is TGCGCCAGCAGCTTGGGCCCCACAGTTCCCGGGGAGCTGTTTTTT.

This rearrangement joins TRBV28 to TRBJ2-4, with 9 bases fitting TRBD2. V was clipped by 2 bases and J by 0 bases; unmatched bases: 5. The germline V gene encodes CDR1 MDHEN and CDR2 SYDVKM. The CDR3 consists of 17 residues. The CDR3 nucleotides read TGTGCCAGCAGTTTACATCCTAGCGGGATAGCCAAAAACATTCAGTACTTC. Amino acids: CASSLHPSGIAKNIQYF. The entire variable domain, with the rest obtained from reference TRBV28 and TRBJ2-4, is as follows: DVKVTQSSRYLVKRTGEKVFLECVQDMDHENMFWYRQDPGLGLRLIYFSYDVKMKEKGDIPEGYSVSREKKERFSLILESASTNQTSMYLCASSLHPSGIAKNIQYFGAGTRLSVL.

V usage is TRBV7-9 and J usage is TRBJ1-1, with D uncertain. The CDR3 runs to 13 residues. Germline CDR1 SEHNR, CDR2 FQNEAQ (reference sequence). Trimming took off 4 bases at V and 11 bases at J, with 17 bases between the two ends. CDR3 in amino acids: CASSSQAAKDAFF. The CDR3 DNA reads as TGTGCCAGCAGCTCGCAGGCTGCCAAGGATGCTTTCTTT.